The present T cell receptor (beta chain) was sequenced within a study of cytomegalovirus exposure and HLA in healthy donors. Deletions cut 3 bases from V and 8 bases from J, with 13 bases between. Germline loops: CDR1 GTSNPN, CDR2 SVGIG (reference sequence). The CDR3 covers 13 residues. PCR used 60 Vbeta primers and 13 Jbeta primers. The repertoire was sequenced with immunoSEQ multiplex PCR; TCRdb's copy has only in-frame clones and lacks some. The sample lists about 170,000 clones; over 70% were seen once. The sample was PBMCs. V usage is TRBV30 and J usage is TRBJ1-4; D may be TRBD1 (5 bases). The origin of this receptor is a boy between 2 and 15 years old in good health and CMV-seronegative. The CDR3 here is CAWRRGRGEKLFF. As DNA, the CDR3 is TGTGCCTGGAGACGGGGGAGAGGCGAAAAACTGTTTTTT.